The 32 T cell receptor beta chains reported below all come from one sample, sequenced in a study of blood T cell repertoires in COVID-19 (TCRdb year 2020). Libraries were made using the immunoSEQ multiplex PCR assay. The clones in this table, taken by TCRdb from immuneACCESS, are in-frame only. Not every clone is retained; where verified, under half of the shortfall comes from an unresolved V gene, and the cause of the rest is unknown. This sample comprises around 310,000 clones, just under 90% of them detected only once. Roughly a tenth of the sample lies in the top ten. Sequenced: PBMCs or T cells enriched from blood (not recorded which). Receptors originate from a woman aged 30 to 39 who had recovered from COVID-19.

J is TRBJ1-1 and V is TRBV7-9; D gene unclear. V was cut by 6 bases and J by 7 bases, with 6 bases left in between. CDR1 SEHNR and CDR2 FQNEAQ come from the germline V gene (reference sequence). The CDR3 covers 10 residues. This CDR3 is CASRKYEAFF. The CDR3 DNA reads TGTGCCAGCAGAAAATATGAAGCTTTCTTT.

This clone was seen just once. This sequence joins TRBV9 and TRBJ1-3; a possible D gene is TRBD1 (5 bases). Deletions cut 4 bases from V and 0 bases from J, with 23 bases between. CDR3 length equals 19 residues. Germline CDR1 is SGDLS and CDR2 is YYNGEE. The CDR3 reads CASSPRGGSQTFSGNTIYF. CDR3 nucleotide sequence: TGTGCCAGCAGCCCCCGCGGGGGATCCCAAACTTTCTCTGGAAACACCATATATTTT. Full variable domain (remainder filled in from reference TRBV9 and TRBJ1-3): DSGVTQTPKHLITATGQRVTLRCSPRSGDLSVYWYQQSLDQGLQFLIQYYNGEERAKGNILERFSAQQFPDLHSELNLSSLELGDSALYFCASSPRGGSQTFSGNTIYFGEGSWLTVV.

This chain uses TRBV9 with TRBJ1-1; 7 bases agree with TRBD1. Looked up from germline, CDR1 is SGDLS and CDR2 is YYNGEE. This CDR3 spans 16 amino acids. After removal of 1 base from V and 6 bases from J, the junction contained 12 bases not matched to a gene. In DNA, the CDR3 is TGTGCCAGCAGCGTACCGACAGGGAAGGTTCTCTCTGAAGCTTTCTTT. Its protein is CASSVPTGKVLSEAFF. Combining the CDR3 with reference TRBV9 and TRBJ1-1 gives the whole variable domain DSGVTQTPKHLITATGQRVTLRCSPRSGDLSVYWYQQSLDQGLQFLIQYYNGEERAKGNILERFSAQQFPDLHSELNLSSLELGDSALYFCASSVPTGKVLSEAFFGQGTRLTVV.

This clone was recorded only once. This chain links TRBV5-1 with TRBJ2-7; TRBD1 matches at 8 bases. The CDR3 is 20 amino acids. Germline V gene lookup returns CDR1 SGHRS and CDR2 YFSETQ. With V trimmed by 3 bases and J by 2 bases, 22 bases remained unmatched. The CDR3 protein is CASSSIPRTGNVKEAYEQYF. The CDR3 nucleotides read TGCGCCAGCAGCTCCATCCCAAGGACAGGGAACGTTAAAGAAGCCTACGAGCAGTACTTC.

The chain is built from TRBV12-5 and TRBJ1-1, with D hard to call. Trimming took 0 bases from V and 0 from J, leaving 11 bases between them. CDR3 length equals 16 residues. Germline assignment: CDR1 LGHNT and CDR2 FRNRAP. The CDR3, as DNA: TGTGCTAGTGGTTTGGTAATCGGTCGGTTGAACACTGAAGCTTTCTTT. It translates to CASGLVIGRLNTEAFF.

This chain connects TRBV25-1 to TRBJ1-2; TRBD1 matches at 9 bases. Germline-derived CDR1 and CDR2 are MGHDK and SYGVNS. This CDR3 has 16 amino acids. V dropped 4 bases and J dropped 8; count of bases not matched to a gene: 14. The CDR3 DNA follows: TGTGCCAGCAGTGGCTGGGACAGGGTAAATGCCGGCGGCTACACCTTC. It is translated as CASSGWDRVNAGGYTF.

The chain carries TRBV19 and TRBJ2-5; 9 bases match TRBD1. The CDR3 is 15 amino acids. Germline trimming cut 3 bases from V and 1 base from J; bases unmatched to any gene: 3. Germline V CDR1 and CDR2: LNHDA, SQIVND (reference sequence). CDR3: CASSMTGGVQETQYF. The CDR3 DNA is TGTGCCAGTAGTATGACAGGGGGGGTCCAAGAGACCCAGTACTTC. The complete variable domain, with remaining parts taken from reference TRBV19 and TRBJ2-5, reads DGGITQSPKYLFRKEGQNVTLSCEQNLNHDAMYWYRQDPGQGLRLIYYSQIVNDFQKGDIAEGYSVSREKKESFPLTVTSAQKNPTAFYLCASSMTGGVQETQYFGPGTRLLVL.

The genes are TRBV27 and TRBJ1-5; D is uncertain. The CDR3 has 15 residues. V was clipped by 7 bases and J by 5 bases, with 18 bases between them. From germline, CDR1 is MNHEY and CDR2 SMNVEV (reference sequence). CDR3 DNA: TGTGCCAGCATGCCGCGGGTAACGGGCGATCAGCCCCAGCATTTT. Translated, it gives CASMPRVTGDQPQHF.

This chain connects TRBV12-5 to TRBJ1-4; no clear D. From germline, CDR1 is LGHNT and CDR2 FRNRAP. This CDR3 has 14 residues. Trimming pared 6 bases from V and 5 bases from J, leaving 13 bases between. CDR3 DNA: TGTGCTAGTGGCCTGGGAGTGCGAAATGAAAAACTGTTTTTT. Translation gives CASGLGVRNEKLFF.

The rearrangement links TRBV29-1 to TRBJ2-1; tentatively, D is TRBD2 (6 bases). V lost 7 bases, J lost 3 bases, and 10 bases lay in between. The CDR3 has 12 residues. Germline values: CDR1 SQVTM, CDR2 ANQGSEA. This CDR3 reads CSGGTYYNEQFF. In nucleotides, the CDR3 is TGCAGCGGGGGGACTTACTACAATGAGCAGTTCTTC.

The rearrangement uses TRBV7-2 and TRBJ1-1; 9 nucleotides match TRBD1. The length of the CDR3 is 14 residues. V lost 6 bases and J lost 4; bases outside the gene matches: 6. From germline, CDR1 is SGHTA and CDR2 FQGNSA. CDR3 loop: CASRRKTGGTEAFF. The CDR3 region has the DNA TGTGCCAGCAGGCGAAAGACAGGGGGCACTGAAGCTTTCTTT.

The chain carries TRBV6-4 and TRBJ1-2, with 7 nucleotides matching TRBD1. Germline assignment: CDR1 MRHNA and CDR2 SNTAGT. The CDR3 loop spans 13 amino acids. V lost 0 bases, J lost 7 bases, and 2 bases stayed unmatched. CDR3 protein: CASSDSTGFGYTF. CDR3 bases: TGTGCCAGCAGTGACTCGACAGGGTTTGGCTACACCTTC.

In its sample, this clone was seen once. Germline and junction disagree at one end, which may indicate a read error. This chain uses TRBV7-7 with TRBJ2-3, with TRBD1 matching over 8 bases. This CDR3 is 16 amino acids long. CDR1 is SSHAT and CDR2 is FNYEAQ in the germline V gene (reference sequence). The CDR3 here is CASSSRTGWFADTQYF. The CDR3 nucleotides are TGTGCTAGCAGCTCCCGGACAGGGTGGTTCGCAGATACGCAGTATTTT.

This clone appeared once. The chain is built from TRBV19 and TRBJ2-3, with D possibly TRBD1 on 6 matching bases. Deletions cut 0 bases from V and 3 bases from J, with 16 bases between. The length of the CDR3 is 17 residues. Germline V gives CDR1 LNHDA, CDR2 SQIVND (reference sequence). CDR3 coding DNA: TGTGCCAGTAGTATAGATGTCAACAGGGATTTAACAGATACGCAGTATTTT. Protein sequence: CASSIDVNRDLTDTQYF.

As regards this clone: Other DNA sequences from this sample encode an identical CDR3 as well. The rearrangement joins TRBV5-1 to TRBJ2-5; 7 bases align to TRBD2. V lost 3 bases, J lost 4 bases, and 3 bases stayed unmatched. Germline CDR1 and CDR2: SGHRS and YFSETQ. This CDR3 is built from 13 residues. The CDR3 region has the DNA TGCGCCAGCAGCTGGACGGGAGGAGAGACCCAGTACTTC. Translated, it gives CASSWTGGETQYF. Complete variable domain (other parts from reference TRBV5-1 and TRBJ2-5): KAGVTQTPRYLIKTRGQQVTLSCSPISGHRSVSWYQQTPGQGLQFLFEYFSETQRNKGNFPGRFSGRQFSNSRSEMNVSTLELGDSALYLCASSWTGGETQYFGPGTRLLVL.

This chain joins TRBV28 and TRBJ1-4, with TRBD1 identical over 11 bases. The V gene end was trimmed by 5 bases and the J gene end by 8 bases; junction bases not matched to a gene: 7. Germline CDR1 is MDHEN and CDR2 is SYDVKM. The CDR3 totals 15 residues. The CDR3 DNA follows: TGTGCCAGCAGTCCCTGGACAGGGGGCGCGGAAAAACTGTTTTTT. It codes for CASSPWTGGAEKLFF.

CDR3 in amino acids: CAWSEIQGSQPQHF. CDR3 nucleotide sequence: TGTGCCTGGAGTGAAATACAGGGTAGTCAGCCCCAGCATTTT. The V call is TRBV30, the J call TRBJ1-5, with D perhaps TRBD1 (6 bases). This CDR3 is built from 14 residues. The germline V gene encodes CDR1 GTSNPN and CDR2 SVGIG (reference sequence). The V end lost 1 base, the J end lost 6 bases, and 13 bases lay between the germline ends.

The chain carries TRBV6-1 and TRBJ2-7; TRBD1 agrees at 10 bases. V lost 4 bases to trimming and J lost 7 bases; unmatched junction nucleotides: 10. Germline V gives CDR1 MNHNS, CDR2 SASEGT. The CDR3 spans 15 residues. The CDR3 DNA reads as TGTGCCAGCAGTGGAACCGACAGGGGGCTTCGGGAGCAGTACTTC. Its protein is CASSGTDRGLREQYF.

The CDR3 loop reads CATSSPDWNYGYTF. The CDR3, as DNA: TGTGCCACCAGCAGTCCGGACTGGAACTATGGCTACACCTTC. The chain has TRBV15 and TRBJ1-2, with D uncertain. The germline CDR1 and CDR2 sequences are LNHNV and YYDKDF (reference sequence). The CDR3 runs 14 residues. Trimming pared 3 bases from V and 2 bases from J, leaving 10 bases between.

The CDR3 here is CASSRYISGANVLTF. Written as DNA, the CDR3 is TGTGCCAGCAGCCGATACATCTCTGGGGCCAACGTCCTGACTTTC. This chain joins TRBV3-1 (or the pseudogene TRBV3-2) and TRBJ2-6; D gene uncertain. CDR3 length: 15 residues. Germline CDR1 reads LGHDT; CDR2 reads YNNKEL (reference sequence). V dropped 4 bases and J dropped 0 bases, with 7 bases sitting between them.

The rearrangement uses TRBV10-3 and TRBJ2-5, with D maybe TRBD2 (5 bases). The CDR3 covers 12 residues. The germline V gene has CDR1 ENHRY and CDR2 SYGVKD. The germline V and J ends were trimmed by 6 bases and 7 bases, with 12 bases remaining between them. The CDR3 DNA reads TGTGCCATCAGGGGGAGTGCCTCGACCCAGTACTTC. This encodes CAIRGSASTQYF.

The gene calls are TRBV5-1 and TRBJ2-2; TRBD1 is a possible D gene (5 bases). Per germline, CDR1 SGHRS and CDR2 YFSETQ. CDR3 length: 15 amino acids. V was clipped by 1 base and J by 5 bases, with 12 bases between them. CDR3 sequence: CASSLITGVTGELFF. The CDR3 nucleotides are TGCGCCAGCAGCTTGATCACAGGAGTAACCGGGGAGCTGTTTTTT. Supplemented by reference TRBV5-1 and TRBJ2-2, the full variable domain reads KAGVTQTPRYLIKTRGQQVTLSCSPISGHRSVSWYQQTPGQGLQFLFEYFSETQRNKGNFPGRFSGRQFSNSRSEMNVSTLELGDSALYLCASSLITGVTGELFFGEGSRLTVL.

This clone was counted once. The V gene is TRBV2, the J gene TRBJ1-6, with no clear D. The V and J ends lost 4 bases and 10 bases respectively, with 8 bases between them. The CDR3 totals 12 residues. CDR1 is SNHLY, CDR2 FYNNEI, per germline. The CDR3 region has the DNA TGTGCCAGCAGTGGTGATCGGTCACCCCTCCACTTT. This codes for CASSGDRSPLHF.

The DNA for the CDR3 is TGTGCCACCAGGGAACTCCAGGGGGCCGCTCAGCCCCAGCATTTT. It encodes CATRELQGAAQPQHF. The chain combines TRBV27 with TRBJ1-5; 8 nucleotides align to TRBD1. The CDR3 sequence is 15 residues long. The germline CDR1 and CDR2 sequences are MNHEY and SMNVEV (reference sequence). V lost 10 bases and J lost 6; bases outside the gene matches: 14.

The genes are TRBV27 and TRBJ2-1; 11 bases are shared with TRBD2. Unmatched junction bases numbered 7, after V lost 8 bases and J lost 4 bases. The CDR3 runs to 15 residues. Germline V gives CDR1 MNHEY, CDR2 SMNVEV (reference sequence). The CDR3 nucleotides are TGTGCCAGCGGTAGACTAGCGGGACGGTACAATGAGCAGTTCTTC. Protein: CASGRLAGRYNEQFF.

This CDR3 is CATSELQGSNTGELFF. CDR3 in DNA: TGTGCCACCAGTGAACTACAGGGATCGAACACCGGGGAGCTGTTTTTT. V usage is TRBV24-1 and J usage is TRBJ2-2; the D gene is possibly TRBD1 (6 bases). The CDR3 is made up of 16 amino acids. Looked up from germline, CDR1 is KGHDR and CDR2 is SFDVKD. V gave up 4 bases and J gave up 0 bases, with 11 bases separating them.

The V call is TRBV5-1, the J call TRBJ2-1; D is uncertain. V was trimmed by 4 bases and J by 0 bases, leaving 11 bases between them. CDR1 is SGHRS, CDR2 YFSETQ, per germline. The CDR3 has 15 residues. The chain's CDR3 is CASSPLVSSYNEQFF. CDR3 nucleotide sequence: TGCGCCAGCAGCCCTTTGGTCAGCTCCTACAATGAGCAGTTCTTC. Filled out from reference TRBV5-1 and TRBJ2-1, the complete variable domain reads KAGVTQTPRYLIKTRGQQVTLSCSPISGHRSVSWYQQTPGQGLQFLFEYFSETQRNKGNFPGRFSGRQFSNSRSEMNVSTLELGDSALYLCASSPLVSSYNEQFFGPGTRLTVL.

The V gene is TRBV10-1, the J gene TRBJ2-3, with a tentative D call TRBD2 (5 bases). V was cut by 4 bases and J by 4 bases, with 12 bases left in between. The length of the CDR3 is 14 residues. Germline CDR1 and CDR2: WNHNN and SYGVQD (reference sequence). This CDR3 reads CASSAGNRADTQYF. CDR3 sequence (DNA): TGCGCCAGCAGTGCGGGGAATAGGGCAGATACGCAGTATTTT.

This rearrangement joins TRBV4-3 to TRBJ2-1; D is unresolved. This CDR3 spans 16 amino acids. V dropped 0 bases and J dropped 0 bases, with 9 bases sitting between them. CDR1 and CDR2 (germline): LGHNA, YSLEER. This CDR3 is CASSQEPPSSYNEQFF. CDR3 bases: TGCGCCAGCAGCCAAGAGCCGCCGAGCTCCTACAATGAGCAGTTCTTC.

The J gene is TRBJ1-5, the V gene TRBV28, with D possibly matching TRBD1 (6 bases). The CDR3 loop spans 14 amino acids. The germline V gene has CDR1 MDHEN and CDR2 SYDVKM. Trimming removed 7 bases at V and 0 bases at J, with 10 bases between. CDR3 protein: CASTRGYSNQPQHF. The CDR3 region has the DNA TGTGCCAGCACCAGGGGCTATAGCAATCAGCCCCAGCATTTT.

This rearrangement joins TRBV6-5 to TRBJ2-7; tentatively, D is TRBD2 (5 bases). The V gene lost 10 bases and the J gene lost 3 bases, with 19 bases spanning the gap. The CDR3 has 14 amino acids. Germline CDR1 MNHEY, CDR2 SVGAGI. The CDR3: CATHTRTRSYEQYF. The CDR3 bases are TGTGCCACCCACACCAGGACTCGGAGCTACGAGCAGTACTTC.

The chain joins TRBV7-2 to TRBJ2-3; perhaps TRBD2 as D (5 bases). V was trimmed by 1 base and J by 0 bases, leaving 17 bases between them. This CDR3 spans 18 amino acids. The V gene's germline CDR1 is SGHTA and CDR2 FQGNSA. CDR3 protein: CASSLGPAAGQSTDTQYF. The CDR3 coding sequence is TGTGCCAGCAGCTTAGGGCCCGCGGCGGGCCAAAGCACAGATACGCAGTATTTT.